These 18 T cell receptor beta chains were sequenced from one sample in a study of T cell responses to AZD1222 COVID-19 vaccine. Repertoires were generated with immunoSEQ multiplex PCR, while TCRdb's copy carries only in-frame clones and drops some. The sample yields 100,000 to 150,000 clones, approximately 85% seen once. This specimen was peripheral blood, taken 28 days after the second AZD1222 dose. The receptors were sampled from an adult who received the AZD1222 COVID-19 vaccine.

This sequence joins TRBV7-2 and TRBJ1-2; TRBD1 aligns across 8 bases. Per the germline V gene, CDR1 is SGHTA and CDR2 is FQGNSA. The CDR3 is 14 amino acids. V was clipped by 0 bases and J by 7 bases; unmatched bases: 4. The CDR3 sequence: CASSLARGQGGYTF. In DNA form, the CDR3 reads TGTGCCAGCAGCTTAGCCAGGGGGCAGGGTGGCTACACCTTC. The entire variable domain, with the rest obtained from reference TRBV7-2 and TRBJ1-2, is as follows: GAGVSQSPSNKVTEKGKDVELRCDPISGHTALYWYRQSLGQGLEFLIYFQGNSAPDKSGLPSDRFSAERTGGSVSTLTIQRTQQEDSAVYLCASSLARGQGGYTFGSGTRLTVV.

The CDR3 region has the DNA TGTGCCAGCAGCTTGGGGGGCATCAGGTACGAGCAGTACTTC. Amino acid sequence: CASSLGGIRYEQYF. The chain recombines TRBV7-9 with TRBJ2-7; D possibly uses TRBD1 or TRBD2 (6 bases each). Germline V gene lookup returns CDR1 SEHNR and CDR2 FQNEAQ (reference sequence). CDR3 length equals 14 residues. V lost 3 bases to trimming and J lost 4 bases, with 13 bases between them.

V and J are TRBV2 and TRBJ1-5, with D perhaps matching TRBD1 (5 bases). Between the trimmed V and J ends, which lost 6 bases and 7 bases, there was a span of 13 bases. Per the germline V gene, CDR1 is SNHLY and CDR2 is FYNNEI. The CDR3 has 13 amino acids. The CDR3 protein is CASRQQVNQPQHF. CDR3 DNA: TGTGCCAGCAGGCAACAGGTTAACCAGCCCCAGCATTTT.

J is TRBJ1-6 and V is TRBV5-4; TRBD1 is a possible D gene (6 bases). The V gene's germline CDR1 is SGHNT and CDR2 YYREEE (reference sequence). This CDR3 has 15 residues. V lost 3 bases and J lost 6, with 13 bases in between. CDR3 sequence (DNA): TGTGCCAGCAGCTCGGACAGCCAAACTAATTCACCCCTCCACTTT. Translating gives CASSSDSQTNSPLHF. Full variable domain (outside the CDR3, taken from reference TRBV5-4 and TRBJ1-6): ETGVTQSPTHLIKTRGQQVTLRCSSQSGHNTVSWYQQALGQGPQFIFQYYREEENGRGNFPPRFSGLQFPNYSSELNVNALELDDSALYLCASSSDSQTNSPLHFGNGTRLTVT.

The chain links TRBV5-1 to TRBJ2-1, with TRBD2 matching over 9 bases. The CDR3 extends over 14 amino acids. The V segment lost 6 bases and the J segment 4 bases; nucleotides outside the gene matches: 5. The germline V gene has CDR1 SGHRS and CDR2 YFSETQ. The chain's CDR3 is CASTVAGGYNEQFF. The CDR3 DNA reads TGCGCCAGCACCGTGGCGGGGGGGTACAATGAGCAGTTCTTC.

V and J are TRBV6-5 and TRBJ2-3; weak D call: TRBD1 (6 bases). The CDR3 loop spans 14 amino acids. Germline CDR1 and CDR2: MNHEY and SVGAGI. V shed 2 bases and J shed 3 bases, with 9 bases lying between them. The CDR3 nucleotides are TGTGCCAGCAGTTACGGGGGCCTGACAGATACGCAGTATTTT. It translates to CASSYGGLTDTQYF.

This clone was detected a few times. The rearrangement uses TRBV15 and TRBJ2-7; 7 bases align to TRBD2. CDR3 size: 15 residues. The germline gives CDR1 LNHNV, CDR2 YYDKDF (reference sequence). V was clipped by 1 base and J by 3 bases; unmatched bases: 6. CDR3 protein: CATSRVRAGDYEQYF. In nucleotides, the CDR3 is TGTGCCACCAGCAGAGTACGTGCGGGGGACTACGAGCAGTACTTC.

This clone has a single count. The gene calls are TRBV19 and TRBJ2-5; 7 bases align to TRBD1. This CDR3 contains 13 residues. The germline gives CDR1 LNHDA, CDR2 SQIVND (reference sequence). V dropped 4 bases and J dropped 1; count of bases not matched to a gene: 0. CDR3 sequence (DNA): TGTGCCAGTAGTAAGGGGGCCCAAGAGACCCAGTACTTC. As protein: CASSKGAQETQYF.

The chain uses TRBV15 and TRBJ1-3; no reliable D call. The CDR3 spans 14 residues. Germline V lookup: CDR1 LNHNV, CDR2 YYDKDF (reference sequence). V was clipped by 4 bases and J by 2 bases, with 9 bases between them. CDR3 coding DNA: TGTGCCACCAGCACCGGAGTTGCTGGAAACACCATATATTTT. Amino acid sequence: CATSTGVAGNTIYF.

The chain carries TRBV30 and TRBJ1-2; D gene unclear. CDR1 and CDR2 (germline): GTSNPN, SVGIG (reference sequence). The CDR3 spans 11 residues. V was clipped by 3 bases and J by 7 bases, with 9 bases between them. This CDR3 is CAWSTGVGYTF. Here the CDR3 DNA reads TGTGCCTGGAGCACCGGGGTTGGCTACACCTTC.

This clone was recorded only once. The gene calls are TRBV2 and TRBJ1-4; 7 nucleotides line up with TRBD1. This CDR3 is built from 16 residues. The ends lost 2 bases at V and 7 bases at J; junction bases unmatched: 10. Germline CDR1 is SNHLY and CDR2 is FYNNEI. Written as DNA, the CDR3 is TGTGCCAGCAGTGAAAATTGGTCAGGGGGTGGTGAAAAACTGTTTTTT. Translating gives CASSENWSGGGEKLFF. Filled out from reference TRBV2 and TRBJ1-4, the complete variable domain reads EPEVTQTPSHQVTQMGQEVILRCVPISNHLYFYWYRQILGQKVEFLVSFYNNEISEKSEIFDDQFSVERPDGSNFTLKIRSTKLEDSAMYFCASSENWSGGGEKLFFGSGTQLSVL.

The CDR3 region is CASSLGGAGEKLFF. The DNA of the CDR3 is TGTGCCAGCAGCTTAGGGGGGGCAGGTGAAAAACTGTTTTTT. The chain joins TRBV11-2 to TRBJ1-4; maybe TRBD1 (6 bases). This CDR3 spans 14 amino acids. Germline V CDR1 and CDR2: SGHAT, FQNNGV. The germline V and J ends were trimmed by 1 base and 7 bases, with 10 bases remaining between them.

CDR3 amino acids: CASSTIGGSNEQFF. In nucleotides, the CDR3 is TGCGCCAGCAGCACCATAGGGGGGAGCAATGAGCAGTTCTTC. The genes are TRBV5-1 and TRBJ2-1; D assignment may be TRBD1 or TRBD2 (6 bases each). V lost 4 bases, J lost 6 bases, and 14 bases lay in between. The CDR3 is made up of 14 amino acids. Germline assignment: CDR1 SGHRS and CDR2 YFSETQ.

The chain links TRBV7-9 to TRBJ2-2; D gene uncertain. The CDR3 is 16 residues long. Germline-derived CDR1 and CDR2 are SEHNR and FQNEAQ (reference sequence). The V gene lost 2 bases and the J gene lost 3 bases, with 13 bases spanning the gap. The CDR3 loop reads CASSLMAVTDTGELFF. CDR3 DNA sequence: TGTGCCAGCAGCTTAATGGCAGTGACGGACACCGGGGAGCTGTTTTTT.

The V and J genes are TRBV7-2 and TRBJ1-1, with 7 bases lining up with TRBD1. Germline CDR1 reads SGHTA; CDR2 reads FQGNSA. Trimming at V came to 5 bases and at J to 0 bases, leaving 12 bases not matched to a gene. The CDR3 is made up of 17 amino acids. The CDR3, as DNA: TGTGCCAGCAGCCTACTGACAGGGCTTAATATGAACACTGAAGCTTTCTTT. Its translation: CASSLLTGLNMNTEAFF.

The V call is TRBV9, the J call TRBJ2-7, with a possible D match to TRBD2 (5 bases). CDR1 and CDR2 (germline): SGDLS, YYNGEE. Trimming pared 0 bases from V and 7 bases from J, leaving 11 bases between. The CDR3 runs to 13 residues. CDR3 coding DNA: TGTGCCAGCAGCGTAGATTATAGGAGGGAGCAGTACTTC. Translating gives CASSVDYRREQYF. Complete variable domain (other parts from reference TRBV9 and TRBJ2-7): DSGVTQTPKHLITATGQRVTLRCSPRSGDLSVYWYQQSLDQGLQFLIQYYNGEERAKGNILERFSAQQFPDLHSELNLSSLELGDSALYFCASSVDYRREQYFGPGTRLTVT.

The gene calls are TRBV10-3 and TRBJ1-1; perhaps TRBD1 as D (5 bases). CDR3 length equals 14 residues. V was trimmed by 4 bases and J by 10 bases, leaving 19 bases between them. Looked up from germline, CDR1 is ENHRY and CDR2 is SYGVKD. CDR3 sequence reads: CAISGGQGQVAAFF. The CDR3 DNA follows: TGTGCCATCAGTGGTGGGCAGGGTCAAGTTGCAGCTTTCTTT.

The chain uses TRBV27 and TRBJ1-4; possible D gene TRBD1, 5 bases. V was shortened by 6 bases and J by 8 bases, with 13 bases between the two germline ends. Germline V lookup: CDR1 MNHEY, CDR2 SMNVEV (reference sequence). The CDR3 is 13 residues long. CDR3 bases: TGTGCCAGCAGAGGCCGGGGGAGGGAAAAACTGTTTTTT. Protein: CASRGRGREKLFF.